The 10 T cell receptor beta chains below were found in one sample sequenced in a study of shared clonotypes between healthy human individuals. Clones were sequenced by immunoSEQ multiplex PCR, and TCRdb holds only the in-frame ones, with some missing. This sample has more than 2 million clones, with over 85% found just once. Cells designated naive CD8 were CD45RO-negative and were positively selected for CCR7, with terminally differentiated effector memory CD45RA+ cells excluded. Material: naive CD8+ T cells from PBMCs. The receptors shown here come from a man between 18 and 29 years old in good health. Some clones in this sample may be carry-over from other donors' samples.

The chain is built from TRBV27 and TRBJ1-2; TRBD1 might be the D (5 bases). CDR3 length: 16 residues. V shed 5 bases and J shed 4 bases, with 20 bases lying between them. Germline V CDR1 and CDR2: MNHEY, SMNVEV (reference sequence). The CDR3 loop reads CASSGGGTARGYGYTF. The DNA for the CDR3 is TGTGCCAGCAGTGGGGGAGGGACCGCGCGTGGCTATGGCTACACCTTC.

V usage is TRBV7-9 and J usage is TRBJ2-7; D perhaps matches TRBD2 (5 bases). The CDR3 contains 15 residues. Deletions cut 0 bases from V and 0 bases from J, with 9 bases between. Germline V gene data show CDR1 as SEHNR and CDR2 as FQNEAQ (reference sequence). CDR3 protein: CASSLAWESSYEQYF. In DNA form, the CDR3 reads TGTGCCAGCAGCTTAGCGTGGGAGAGCTCCTACGAGCAGTACTTC. Full variable domain (remainder filled in from reference TRBV7-9 and TRBJ2-7): DTGVSQNPRHKITKRGQNVTFRCDPISEHNRLYWYRQTLGQGPEFLTYFQNEAQLEKSRLLSDRFSAERPKGSFSTLEIQRTEQGDSAMYLCASSLAWESSYEQYFGPGTRLTVT.

The J gene is TRBJ2-3, the V gene TRBV7-3, with TRBD2 matching 9 bases. CDR3 length: 13 residues. Germline V gene data show CDR1 as SGHTA and CDR2 as FQGTGA. J lost 8 bases, V lost 3 bases, and 3 bases had no gene match. CDR3 in DNA: TGTGCCAGCAGCTTGGGACTAGCCAGTACGCAGTATTTT. This codes for CASSLGLASTQYF.

In regard to this clone: Distinct nucleotide sequences in the sample also encode this CDR3. The chain uses TRBV9 and TRBJ2-1; possibly TRBD2 for D (5 bases). CDR3 length: 14 residues. V was clipped by 1 base and J by 3 bases, with 8 bases between them. CDR1 is SGDLS, CDR2 YYNGEE, per germline. The CDR3 sequence: CASSVSGSYNEQFF. The CDR3 DNA follows: TGTGCCAGCAGCGTAAGCGGAAGCTACAATGAGCAGTTCTTC.

This clone occurred once. The V call is TRBV7-3, the J call TRBJ2-5; 11 bases are shared with TRBD2. CDR1 is SGHTA and CDR2 is FQGTGA in the germline V gene. Trimming at V came to 3 bases and at J to 0 bases, leaving 6 bases not matched to a gene. The CDR3 spans 17 residues. CDR3 DNA sequence: TGTGCCAGCAGCTTCGGGACTAGCGGTACGTACCAAGAGACCCAGTACTTC. Its translation is CASSFGTSGTYQETQYF.

The rearrangement uses TRBV6-5 and TRBJ1-1; D gene unclear. Germline V CDR1 and CDR2: MNHEY, SVGAGI. The CDR3 has 15 amino acids. V was pared by 0 bases and J by 5 bases, with 13 bases between. The CDR3 loop reads CASSYSSARKTEAFF. CDR3 DNA: TGTGCCAGCAGTTACTCATCCGCCAGAAAAACTGAAGCTTTCTTT.

The rearrangement links TRBV29-1 to TRBJ1-2, with TRBD1 identical over 9 bases. Germline V CDR1 and CDR2: SQVTM, ANQGSEA. This CDR3 contains 14 residues. V lost 6 bases and J lost 6; bases outside the gene matches: 11. This chain's CDR3 is CSVRPGTGNDGYTF. For the CDR3, the DNA is TGCAGCGTCCGTCCCGGGACAGGGAACGATGGCTACACCTTC.

This rearrangement joins TRBV9 to TRBJ1-2; D call uncertain. The CDR3 extends over 14 amino acids. With 0 bases removed from V and 5 bases from J, the gap between germline ends came to 11 bases. The germline V gene encodes CDR1 SGDLS and CDR2 YYNGEE. The CDR3 region is CASSVAPSGYGYTF. CDR3 bases: TGTGCCAGCAGCGTAGCCCCCTCCGGTTATGGCTACACCTTC.

The V and J genes are TRBV6-5 and TRBJ1-3, with a tentative D call TRBD1 (5 bases). Germline V lookup: CDR1 MNHEY, CDR2 SVGAGI. Trimming shortened V by 2 bases and J by 2 bases, and 7 bases separated the two germline ends. The CDR3 has 14 amino acids. CDR3 region: CASSYGGTGNTIYF. CDR3 bases: TGTGCCAGCAGTTACGGGGGAACTGGAAACACCATATATTTT.

The CDR3 DNA reads TGCGCCAGCAGCCGCGGACCCGACAATGAGCAGTTCTTC. Protein product: CASSRGPDNEQFF. This rearrangement joins TRBV4-1 to TRBJ2-1; D uncertain. Trimming took 4 bases from V and 5 from J, leaving 9 bases between them. Germline lookup yields CDR1 MGHRA and CDR2 YSYEKL. The CDR3 has 13 residues.